Sequencing of this TCR beta chain was carried out in a study of metastatic and nonmetastatic thyroid tumors. No treatment had been given to any patient before thyroid surgery. TCRdb re-analyzed the PCR reads through MiXCR. This table holds 21,000 or so clones, about 16% found once. This clone was seen many times. The TCR sequence derives from a female donor with papillary thyroid cancer or a benign thyroid nodule (not recorded which). Some clones in this sample may be carry-over from other donors' samples. Specimen: blood.

The CDR3 reads CASSHLYEQPTGSGNTIYF. The CDR3 DNA reads as TGTGCCAGCTCACATCTCTACGAGCAACCTACAGGGTCTGGAAACACCATATATTTT. The genes are TRBV18 and TRBJ1-3; tentatively, D is TRBD1 (6 bases). The V end was cut by 4 bases, the J end by 1 base, with 23 bases between. The CDR3 totals 19 residues. Germline CDR1 is KGHSH and CDR2 is LQKENI.